Following are 19 T cell receptor beta chains from one sample sequenced in a study of T cell responses to AZD1222 COVID-19 vaccine. TCRdb keeps only in-frame clones here, not all; method: immunoSEQ multiplex PCR. The table includes roughly 50,000 clones, roughly 90% detected once. The source material was peripheral blood, sampled 28 days after the second AZD1222 dose. The origin of the receptors is an adult who received the AZD1222 COVID-19 vaccine.

This clone was observed a single time. The chain employs TRBV7-2 and TRBJ1-2; no clear D. Germline V gives CDR1 SGHTA, CDR2 FQGNSA. Trimming took off 2 bases at V and 5 bases at J, with 12 bases between the two ends. This CDR3 is built from 14 residues. This chain's CDR3 is CASSLQQIKYGYTF. CDR3 sequence (DNA): TGTGCCAGCAGCTTACAACAGATTAAGTATGGCTACACCTTC.

The gene calls are TRBV2 and TRBJ1-6; TRBD1 aligns across 11 bases. The CDR3 contains 13 residues. With V trimmed by 7 bases and J by 9 bases, 2 bases remained unmatched. Germline V gene lookup returns CDR1 SNHLY and CDR2 FYNNEI. The CDR3 DNA follows: TGTGCCAGCAAGGGACAGGGGGGTTCACCCCTCCACTTT. This gives the protein CASKGQGGSPLHF.

V gene TRBV7-2 combines with J gene TRBJ1-5; D unclear. V lost 1 base and J lost 0, with 7 bases in between. The CDR3 runs 15 residues. The V gene's germline CDR1 is SGHTA and CDR2 FQGNSA. CDR3: CASSLEVYSNQPQHF. In DNA form, the CDR3 reads TGTGCCAGCAGCTTAGAAGTTTATAGCAATCAGCCCCAGCATTTT.

The J gene is TRBJ1-1, the V gene TRBV5-1; D uncertain. The CDR3 has 13 amino acids. Germline V gene lookup returns CDR1 SGHRS and CDR2 YFSETQ. With 1 base removed from V and 3 bases from J, the gap between germline ends came to 7 bases. Here the CDR3 DNA reads TGCGCCAGCAGCTTGTCGGTCGACACTGAAGCTTTCTTT. As protein: CASSLSVDTEAFF.

The rearrangement uses TRBV7-2 and TRBJ2-7; 7 bases fit TRBD2. V was pared by 5 bases and J by 6 bases, with 10 bases of the junction left unmatched. Germline CDR1 is SGHTA and CDR2 is FQGNSA. This CDR3 contains 14 residues. The CDR3 protein is CASSTGGGLSEQYF. DNA for the CDR3: TGTGCCAGCAGCACAGGCGGGGGACTCAGCGAGCAGTACTTC.

V gene TRBV5-6 combines with J gene TRBJ1-2, with D maybe TRBD1 (5 bases). The CDR3 sequence is 13 residues long. V shed 0 bases and J shed 7 bases, with 10 bases lying between them. Germline CDR1 is SGHDT and CDR2 is YYEEEE. CDR3 bases: TGTGCCAGCAGCTTGGAAGGGAGGGGTGGCTACACCTTC. Encoded protein: CASSLEGRGGYTF. Full variable domain (outside the CDR3, taken from reference TRBV5-6 and TRBJ1-2): DAGVTQSPTHLIKTRGQQVTLRCSPKSGHDTVSWYQQALGQGPQFIFQYYEEEERQRGNFPDRFSGHQFPNYSSELNVNALLLGDSALYLCASSLEGRGGYTFGSGTRLTVV.

Of note for this clone: Germline and junction disagree at one end, which may indicate a read error. The V gene is TRBV7-8, the J gene TRBJ1-1; D ambiguous. The V gene's germline CDR1 is SGHVS and CDR2 FQNEAQ. The CDR3 loop spans 13 amino acids. The CDR3 sequence is CASSLSWNAEAFF. Here the CDR3 DNA reads TGTGCCAGCAGCTTATCTTGGAACGCTGAAGCTTTCTTT. Full variable domain (remainder filled in from reference TRBV7-8 and TRBJ1-1): GAGVSQSPRYKVAKRGQDVALRCDPISGHVSLFWYQQALGQGPEFLTYFQNEAQLDKSGLPSDRFFAERPEGSVSTLKIQRTQQEDSAVYLCASSLSWNAEAFFGQGTRLTVV.

The gene calls are TRBV6-2 or TRBV6-3 and TRBJ2-7; 7 bases match TRBD2. Trimming cost V 0 bases and J 4 bases; bases outside gene matches: 15. Germline V lookup: CDR1 MNHEY, CDR2 SVGEGT. This CDR3 contains 18 residues. Here the CDR3 DNA reads TGTGCCAGCAGTTACTCGGGATACCAGCGGGATGGGCAGTACGAGCAGTACTTC. It encodes CASSYSGYQRDGQYEQYF.

This clone appeared once. The V call is TRBV6-5, the J call TRBJ2-7, with D unresolved. CDR3 length: 16 amino acids. CDR1 and CDR2 from the germline V gene are MNHEY and SVGAGI. Trimming left V 2 bases short and J 0 bases short, with 14 bases between. CDR3 loop: CASSYEVRWGSYEQYF. The CDR3 DNA reads TGTGCCAGCAGTTACGAGGTTCGGTGGGGCTCCTACGAGCAGTACTTC.

The chain employs TRBV10-3 and TRBJ2-1; 13 bases fit TRBD2. Trimming cost V 3 bases and J 6 bases; bases outside gene matches: 11. CDR3 length: 18 residues. Germline-derived CDR1 and CDR2 are ENHRY and SYGVKD. In DNA form, the CDR3 reads TGTGCCATCAGTGATCTGACCACCGGGACTAGCGGGACCAATGAGCAGTTCTTC. This gives the protein CAISDLTTGTSGTNEQFF.

The chain is built from TRBV5-1 and TRBJ2-1, with D unclear. Germline loops: CDR1 SGHRS, CDR2 YFSETQ. The CDR3 length is 14 residues. V was shortened by 1 base and J by 2 bases, with 7 bases between the two germline ends. For the CDR3, the DNA is TGCGCCAGCAGCTTGCGAAGCCCCTACAATGAGCAGTTCTTC. Protein product: CASSLRSPYNEQFF.

CDR3 region: CASSQASGRYEQYF. As DNA, the CDR3 is TGTGCCAGCAGCCAAGCATCAGGGAGGTACGAGCAGTACTTC. This chain links TRBV4-2 with TRBJ2-7; weak D call: TRBD2 (6 bases). Trimming took 1 base from V and 4 from J, leaving 11 bases between them. Germline values: CDR1 LGHNA, CDR2 YNFKEQ. CDR3 length: 14 amino acids.

The chain has TRBV6-4 and TRBJ1-2; a weak D match, TRBD1 (5 bases). This CDR3 contains 14 residues. Germline V gene sequence: CDR1 MRHNA, CDR2 SNTAGT. V was shortened by 3 bases and J by 8 bases, with 16 bases between the two germline ends. The CDR3 here is CASSETVRGRGYTF. DNA for the CDR3: TGTGCCAGCAGTGAGACAGTGAGGGGCCGGGGCTACACCTTC.

V is TRBV18 and J is TRBJ1-4; D unresolved. V dropped 8 bases and J dropped 4 bases, with 5 bases sitting between them. This CDR3 has 11 residues. Germline CDR1 is KGHSH and CDR2 is LQKENI. CDR3 DNA: TGTGCCAGCAGGGTTAATGAAAAACTGTTTTTT. This encodes CASRVNEKLFF.

The V gene is TRBV19, the J gene TRBJ1-1; TRBD1 is a possible D gene (6 bases). Trimming took 1 base from V and 5 from J, leaving 17 bases between them. CDR1 is LNHDA, CDR2 SQIVND, per germline (reference sequence). The CDR3 has 16 amino acids. The DNA for the CDR3 is TGTGCCAGTAGTATAGTAGGGGGAGGTCGCGGAACTGAAGCTTTCTTT. Amino acid sequence: CASSIVGGGRGTEAFF.

The rearrangement links TRBV3-1 (or the pseudogene TRBV3-2) to TRBJ1-5, with D unresolved. In germline, CDR1 is LGHDT, CDR2 YNNKEL (reference sequence). The CDR3 runs to 15 residues. Trimming cost V 1 base and J 2 bases, with 9 bases left between them. In DNA, the CDR3 is TGTGCCAGCAGCCAAGGTGCTGGTGGCAATCAGCCCCAGCATTTT. Amino acid sequence: CASSQGAGGNQPQHF.

This clone was seen once. The V gene is TRBV6-1, the J gene TRBJ1-1, with TRBD1 identical over 8 bases. Germline trimming cut 4 bases from V and 6 bases from J; bases unmatched to any gene: 16. This CDR3 comprises 17 residues. CDR1 MNHNS and CDR2 SASEGT come from the germline V gene. CDR3 in amino acids: CASSGTGFRGGDAEAFF. The CDR3 DNA is TGTGCCAGCAGTGGGACAGGGTTTCGTGGAGGAGACGCTGAAGCTTTCTTT.

The chain has TRBV5-1 and TRBJ1-6; TRBD1 agrees at 8 bases. Trimming cost V 4 bases and J 9 bases; bases outside gene matches: 15. The CDR3 runs to 17 residues. CDR1 and CDR2 (germline): SGHRS, YFSETQ. For the CDR3, the DNA is TGCGCCAGCAGCGCGGACAGGGATTTTCTAGGGGGTTCACCCCTCCACTTT. This translates into CASSADRDFLGGSPLHF.

This chain uses TRBV27 with TRBJ2-3, with 10 bases lining up with TRBD1. This CDR3 has 17 amino acids. V trimming: 3 bases; J trimming: 3 bases; junction bases outside the gene matches: 9. Germline values: CDR1 MNHEY, CDR2 SMNVEV (reference sequence). The CDR3 loop is CASSLARRDRGTDTQYF. CDR3 nucleotide sequence: TGTGCCAGCAGTTTGGCCCGCAGGGACAGGGGTACAGATACGCAGTATTTT.